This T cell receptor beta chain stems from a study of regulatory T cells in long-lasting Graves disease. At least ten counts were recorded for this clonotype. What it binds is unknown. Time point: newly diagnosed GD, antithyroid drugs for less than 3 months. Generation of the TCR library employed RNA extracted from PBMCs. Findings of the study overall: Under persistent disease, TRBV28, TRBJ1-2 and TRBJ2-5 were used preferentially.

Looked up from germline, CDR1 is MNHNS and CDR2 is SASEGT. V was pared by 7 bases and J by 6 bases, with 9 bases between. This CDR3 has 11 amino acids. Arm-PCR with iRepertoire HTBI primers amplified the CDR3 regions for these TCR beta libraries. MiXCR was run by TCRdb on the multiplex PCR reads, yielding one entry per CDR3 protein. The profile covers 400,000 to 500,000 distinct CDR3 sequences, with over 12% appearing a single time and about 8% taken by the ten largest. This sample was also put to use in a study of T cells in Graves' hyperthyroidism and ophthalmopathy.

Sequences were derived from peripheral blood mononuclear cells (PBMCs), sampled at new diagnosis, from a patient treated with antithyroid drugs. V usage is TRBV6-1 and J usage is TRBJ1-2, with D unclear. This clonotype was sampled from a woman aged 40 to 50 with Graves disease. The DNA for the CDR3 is TGTGCCAGCACACTTCTGGATGGCTACACCTTC. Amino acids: CASTLLDGYTF.